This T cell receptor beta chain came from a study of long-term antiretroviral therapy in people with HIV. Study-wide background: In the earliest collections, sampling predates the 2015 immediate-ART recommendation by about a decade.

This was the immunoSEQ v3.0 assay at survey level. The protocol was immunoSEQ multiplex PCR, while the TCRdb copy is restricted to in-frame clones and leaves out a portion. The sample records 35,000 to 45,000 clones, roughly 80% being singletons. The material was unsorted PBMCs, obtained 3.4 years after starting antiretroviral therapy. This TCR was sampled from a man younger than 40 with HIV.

Here the CDR3 DNA reads TGTGCCAGCAGTTACGGCCAAGCCAACTATGGCTACACCTTC. Its protein product is CASSYGQANYGYTF. The gene calls are TRBV6-5 and TRBJ1-2, with unresolved D. This CDR3 spans 14 amino acids. The germline V gene has CDR1 MNHEY and CDR2 SVGAGI. V lost 2 bases, J lost 2 bases, and 9 bases lay in between.